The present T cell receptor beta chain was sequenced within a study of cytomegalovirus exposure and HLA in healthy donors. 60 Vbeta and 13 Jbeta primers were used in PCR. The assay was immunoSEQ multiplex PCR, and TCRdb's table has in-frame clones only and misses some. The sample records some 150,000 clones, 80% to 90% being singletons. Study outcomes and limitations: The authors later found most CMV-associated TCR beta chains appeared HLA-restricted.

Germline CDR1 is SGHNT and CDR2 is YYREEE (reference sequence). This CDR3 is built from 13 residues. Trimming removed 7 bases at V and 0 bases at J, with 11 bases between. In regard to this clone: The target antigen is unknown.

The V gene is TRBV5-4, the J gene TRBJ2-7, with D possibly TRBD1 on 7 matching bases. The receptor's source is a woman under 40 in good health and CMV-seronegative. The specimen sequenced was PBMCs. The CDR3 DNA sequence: TGTGCCAGCGGAGGGGGCGGCTCCTACGAGCAGTACTTC. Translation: CASGGGGSYEQYF.